This TCR beta chain was obtained from a study of T cells in Graves' hyperthyroidism and ophthalmopathy. TCR beta CDR3 regions were amplified from RNA. Using the HTBI primer set, a first-round RT-PCR was run on the TCR CDR3. TCRdb recomputed calls from the multiplex PCR reads with MiXCR, one row per CDR3 protein. The sample lists roughly 280,000 distinct CDR3 sequences; 15% to 20% were seen once. Study results and limitations: By a 13 V-J model, ophthalmopathy was set apart from stable hyperthyroidism.

This CDR3 is 15 amino acids long. Germline V gene sequence: CDR1 SGHNT, CDR2 YENEEA. V was cut by 2 bases and J by 0 bases, with 7 bases left in between. For the diagnoses, clinical symptoms, serum thyroxine and TRAb, thyroid ultrasound and orbital computed tomography were used. This clonotype turned up a few times. Its antigen is currently unknown. V gene TRBV11-3 combines with J gene TRBJ2-2, with D perhaps TRBD2 (5 bases). The receptor's source is a woman between 55 and 75 years old with Graves' ophthalmopathy. The sample was blood. CDR3 residues: CASSLRGTNTGELFF. As DNA, the CDR3 is TGTGCCAGCAGCTTACGGGGAACGAACACCGGGGAGCTGTTTTTT.